The 9 T cell receptor beta chains reported below all come from one sample, sequenced in a study of blood T cell repertoires in COVID-19. Using immunoSEQ multiplex PCR, the repertoire was profiled, and TCRdb retains in-frame clones only, with some absent. The table lists about 76,000 clones, 80% of them singletons. Material for sequencing was peripheral blood. These receptors were taken from a human donor in a cohort sampled during active COVID-19.

This clone has a single count. The V and J genes are TRBV6-6 and TRBJ2-6; maybe TRBD1 (6 bases). Germline V lookup: CDR1 MNHNY, CDR2 SVGAGI (reference sequence). The V and J ends lost 6 bases and 0 bases respectively, with 9 bases between them. The CDR3 consists of 15 residues. The CDR3 loop is CASSPQGSGANVLTF. In DNA, the CDR3 is TGTGCCAGCAGCCCACAGGGCTCTGGGGCCAACGTCCTGACTTTC.

V is TRBV28 and J is TRBJ1-5; D perhaps matches TRBD1 (5 bases). The CDR3 totals 14 residues. Trimming pared 5 bases from V and 5 bases from J, leaving 13 bases between. CDR1 and CDR2 (germline): MDHEN, SYDVKM. The CDR3 coding sequence is TGTGCCAGCAGTGTCCTGCAGGGATATCAGCCCCAGCATTTT. This gives the protein CASSVLQGYQPQHF. Together with reference TRBV28 and TRBJ1-5, the CDR3 gives the full variable domain: DVKVTQSSRYLVKRTGEKVFLECVQDMDHENMFWYRQDPGLGLRLIYFSYDVKMKEKGDIPEGYSVSREKKERFSLILESASTNQTSMYLCASSVLQGYQPQHFGDGTRLSIL.

The genes are TRBV4-3 and TRBJ1-1; D is perhaps TRBD1 (6 bases). The CDR3 sequence is 15 residues long. V lost 2 bases to trimming and J lost 4 bases, with 14 bases between them. CDR1 is LGHNA and CDR2 is YSLEER in the germline V gene. CDR3: CASSQSWGRGTEAFF. The DNA for the CDR3 is TGCGCCAGCAGCCAAAGTTGGGGGCGCGGCACTGAAGCTTTCTTT.

This sequence joins TRBV29-1 and TRBJ2-1; tentative D call: TRBD1 (5 bases). Germline loops: CDR1 SQVTM, CDR2 ANQGSEA. V dropped 4 bases and J dropped 3 bases, with 10 bases sitting between them. CDR3 length: 13 amino acids. CDR3 sequence: CSVVRAVYNEQFF. For the CDR3, the DNA is TGCAGCGTTGTCAGGGCCGTCTACAATGAGCAGTTCTTC.

This chain joins TRBV6-2 or TRBV6-3 and TRBJ1-5, with D maybe TRBD1 (6 bases). CDR1 is MNHEY, CDR2 SVGEGT, per germline. The germline V and J ends were trimmed by 6 bases and 5 bases, with 17 bases remaining between them. The CDR3 length is 15 residues. CDR3 protein: CASRYRDTVDQPQHF. In DNA, the CDR3 is TGTGCCAGCAGATACCGGGACACTGTCGATCAGCCCCAGCATTTT.

This chain joins TRBV5-1 and TRBJ2-5; a weak D match, TRBD2 (6 bases). The V end lost 1 base, the J end lost 2 bases, and 9 bases lay between the germline ends. This CDR3 region has 14 residues. CDR1 and CDR2 from the germline V gene are SGHRS and YFSETQ. As DNA, the CDR3 is TGCGCCAGCAGCTTGATGGGGAGGCAAGAGACCCAGTACTTC. This gives the protein CASSLMGRQETQYF.

The rearrangement uses TRBV6-6 and TRBJ2-5; D might be TRBD1 (5 bases). Trimming pared 5 bases from V and 2 bases from J, leaving 12 bases between. Germline CDR1 and CDR2: MNHNY and SVGAGI (reference sequence). The CDR3 is 14 residues long. The CDR3 spells CASSDDRKQETQYF. DNA of the CDR3: TGTGCCAGCAGTGACGACAGAAAACAAGAGACCCAGTACTTC.

The chain uses TRBV9 and TRBJ2-1, with 11 bases matching TRBD2. The germline gives CDR1 SGDLS, CDR2 YYNGEE. CDR3 size: 15 residues. Losses at the gene ends were 3 bases for V and 7 bases for J; bases not matched to a gene: 6. CDR3 coding DNA: TGTGCCAGCAGCGGACAGACTAGCGGGACTAATGAGCAGTTCTTC. It translates to CASSGQTSGTNEQFF. The full variable domain, with the rest looked up from reference TRBV9 and TRBJ2-1, is DSGVTQTPKHLITATGQRVTLRCSPRSGDLSVYWYQQSLDQGLQFLIQYYNGEERAKGNILERFSAQQFPDLHSELNLSSLELGDSALYFCASSGQTSGTNEQFFGPGTRLTVL.

This sequence joins TRBV5-1 and TRBJ2-2; D might be TRBD1 (5 bases). V was pared by 6 bases and J by 1 base, with 13 bases between. This CDR3 has 15 amino acids. In germline, CDR1 is SGHRS, CDR2 YFSETQ. CDR3 region: CASTQTGQNTGELFF. CDR3 nucleotide sequence: TGCGCCAGCACCCAGACCGGACAGAACACCGGGGAGCTGTTTTTT. Looking up the rest from reference TRBV5-1 and TRBJ2-2 gives the full variable domain: KAGVTQTPRYLIKTRGQQVTLSCSPISGHRSVSWYQQTPGQGLQFLFEYFSETQRNKGNFPGRFSGRQFSNSRSEMNVSTLELGDSALYLCASTQTGQNTGELFFGEGSRLTVL.